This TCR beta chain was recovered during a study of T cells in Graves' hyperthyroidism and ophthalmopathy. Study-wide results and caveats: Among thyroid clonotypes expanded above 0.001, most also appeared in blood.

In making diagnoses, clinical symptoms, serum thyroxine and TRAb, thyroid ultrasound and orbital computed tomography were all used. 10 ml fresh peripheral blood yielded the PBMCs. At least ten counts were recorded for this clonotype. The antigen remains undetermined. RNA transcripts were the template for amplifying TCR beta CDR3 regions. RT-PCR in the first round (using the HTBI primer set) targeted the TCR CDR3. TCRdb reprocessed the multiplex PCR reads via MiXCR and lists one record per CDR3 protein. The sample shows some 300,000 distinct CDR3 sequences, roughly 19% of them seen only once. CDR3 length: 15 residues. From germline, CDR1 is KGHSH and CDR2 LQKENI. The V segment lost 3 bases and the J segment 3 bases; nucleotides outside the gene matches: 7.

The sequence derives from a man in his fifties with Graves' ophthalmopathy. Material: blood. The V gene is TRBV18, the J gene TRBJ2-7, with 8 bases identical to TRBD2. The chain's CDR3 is CASSPGGRINYEQYF. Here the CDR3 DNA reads TGTGCCAGCTCACCGGGCGGGAGGATTAACTACGAGCAGTACTTC.